Following are 30 T cell receptor beta chains from one sample sequenced in a study of T cells after yellow fever vaccination. A single record per CDR3 protein comes from TCRdb applying MiXCR to the 5' RACE reads. The sample holds about 58,000 distinct CDR3 sequences; approximately 6.1% are singletons and the top ten take less than 40%. This specimen was PBMCs, either bulk or a sorted T-cell subset (CD4+, CD8+, memory, or dextramer-sorted; not recorded which), taken on the day of the yellow fever booster vaccination. The receptors derive from a man aged 18 to 29 who received the YFV17D yellow fever vaccine.

This clonotype appeared many times. The chain combines TRBV12-3 or TRBV12-4 with TRBJ1-1; D is unclear. The CDR3 is 15 residues long. Trimming left V 6 bases short and J 0 bases short, with 14 bases between. The CDR3 is CASSTPAGMNTEAFF. Written as DNA, the CDR3 is TGTGCCAGCAGCACTCCGGCGGGGATGAACACTGAAGCTTTCTTT.

This clonotype was seen at least ten times. The rearrangement uses TRBV7-6 and TRBJ2-7; possible D gene TRBD1, 6 bases. Trimming took 5 bases from V and 3 from J, leaving 17 bases between them. CDR3 length: 15 amino acids. Germline V gene sequence: CDR1 SGHVS, CDR2 FNYEAQ. CDR3 loop: CASSPGRTVNYEQYF. CDR3 bases: TGTGCCAGCAGCCCAGGGCGGACAGTAAACTACGAGCAGTACTTC.

This clonotype was observed a handful of times. The V and J genes are TRBV19 and TRBJ1-1; possibly TRBD1 for D (5 bases). CDR3 length equals 15 residues. CDR1 and CDR2 (germline): LNHDA, SQIVND (reference sequence). V was pared by 0 bases and J by 5 bases, with 13 bases between. The CDR3 is CASSIDAGLQTEAFF. The CDR3 nucleotides are TGTGCCAGTAGTATAGACGCAGGGTTACAAACTGAAGCTTTCTTT.

The V gene is TRBV5-1, the J gene TRBJ1-4, with TRBD1 as a possible D gene (6 bases). Germline CDR1 and CDR2: SGHRS and YFSETQ. The V end lost 4 bases, the J end lost 6 bases, and 16 bases lay between the germline ends. The CDR3 contains 15 residues. Written as DNA, the CDR3 is TGCGCCAGCAGCCGGGGGCAGGGTATGGATGAAAAACTGTTTTTT. Protein sequence: CASSRGQGMDEKLFF.

This clonotype was seen ten or more times. J is TRBJ2-1 and V is TRBV19; TRBD2 might be the D (7 bases). There are 17 residues in the CDR3. Germline CDR1 LNHDA, CDR2 SQIVND (reference sequence). The V and J ends lost 0 bases and 4 bases respectively, with 16 bases between them. CDR3 coding DNA: TGTGCCAGTAGTATAGATCGTGCGGGGGCCCGTTACAATGAGCAGTTCTTC. It specifies CASSIDRAGARYNEQFF.

In this sample, this clonotype turned up many times. This chain joins TRBV6-5 and TRBJ2-6; D might be TRBD1 (6 bases). Germline CDR1 is MNHEY and CDR2 is SVGAGI. V lost 0 bases and J 7 bases, leaving 13 bases between the germline ends. This CDR3 comprises 16 residues. The CDR3 reads CASSYSGQSSANVLTF. CDR3 DNA: TGTGCCAGCAGTTACTCTGGACAGAGCTCCGCCAACGTCCTGACTTTC.

This clonotype was counted many times. The V and J genes are TRBV21-1 and TRBJ2-7; TRBD1 reflects the table's D call only, with no check against the DNA. TRBV21-1 is deemed a pseudogene. CDR3 size: 18 residues. Here the CDR3 reads CASSNLIEQGFSSYEQYV. CDR3 nucleotides: TGTGCCAGCAGCAATTTAATCGAACAGGGTTTTAGCTCCTACGAGCAGTACGTC.

The chain employs TRBV15 and TRBJ1-2; 9 positions match TRBD1. CDR1 is LNHNV and CDR2 is YYDKDF in the germline V gene (reference sequence). The junction had 11 bases not matched to a gene; V was cut back by 4 bases and J by 8 bases. CDR3 length: 15 amino acids. The CDR3 sequence: CATSTRDRASEGYTF. CDR3 nucleotides: TGTGCCACCAGCACCAGGGACAGGGCCTCAGAAGGCTACACCTTC.

This clonotype appeared many times. The chain couples TRBV4-1 to TRBJ2-7, with TRBD1 matching over 10 bases. In germline, CDR1 is MGHRA, CDR2 YSYEKL. CDR3 size: 18 residues. The ends lost 1 base at V and 5 bases at J; junction bases unmatched: 14. The CDR3 loop reads CASSQVPVAGQGKNEQYF. CDR3 nucleotide sequence: TGCGCCAGCAGCCAAGTACCTGTAGCGGGACAGGGGAAGAACGAGCAGTACTTC.

This clonotype has at least ten counts. This chain uses TRBV28 with TRBJ2-3, with 8 positions matching TRBD1. V gave up 4 bases and J gave up 2 bases; unmatched junction bases: 5. Germline CDR1 MDHEN, CDR2 SYDVKM. The CDR3 has 15 amino acids. The CDR3 sequence is CASSSTGQATDTQYF. CDR3 nucleotide sequence: TGTGCCAGCAGTTCCACGGGACAGGCCACAGATACGCAGTATTTT.

This clonotype showed up just a few times. V gene TRBV15 combines with J gene TRBJ2-3; D perhaps matches TRBD1 (6 bases). Germline V gene sequence: CDR1 LNHNV, CDR2 YYDKDF (reference sequence). The CDR3 is 16 amino acids. V lost 0 bases to trimming and J lost 2 bases, with 12 bases between them. CDR3 DNA sequence: TGTGCCACCAGCAGAGACGGGACACCCTCCACAGATACGCAGTATTTT. Protein: CATSRDGTPSTDTQYF. The full variable domain, rest sourced from reference TRBV15 and TRBJ2-3, is DAMVIQNPRYQVTQFGKPVTLSCSQTLNHNVMYWYQQKSSQAPKLLFHYYDKDFNNEADTPDNFQSRRPNTSFCFLDIRSPGLGDTAMYLCATSRDGTPSTDTQYFGPGTRLTVL.

This clonotype was counted ten times or more. At one end the junction does not follow the germline gene, possibly because of a read error. CDR3 loop: CASSYSPSGGAYWVF. CDR3 nucleotide sequence: TGTGCCAGCAGTTACTCCCCTAGCGGGGGGGCCTACTGGGTCTTC. The V gene is TRBV6-5, the J gene TRBJ2-1, with 12 bases identical to TRBD2. CDR1 MNHEY and CDR2 SVGAGI come from the germline V gene. This CDR3 has 15 amino acids.

This clonotype was detected many times. The chain has TRBV12-3 or TRBV12-4 and TRBJ1-2; 7 bases match TRBD1. J was trimmed by 2 bases and V by 3 bases; bases with no gene match: 3. The length of the CDR3 is 14 residues. CDR3 DNA: TGTGCCAGCAGTTTCAGGGGGGGAAACTATGGCTACACCTTC. Its translation is CASSFRGGNYGYTF.

This clonotype was found many times. The chain couples TRBV24-1 to TRBJ2-3; 9 bases fit TRBD1. CDR1 and CDR2 from the germline V gene are KGHDR and SFDVKD. The CDR3 sequence is 15 residues long. The junction had 5 bases not matched to a gene; V was cut back by 3 bases and J by 5 bases. The CDR3 DNA reads TGTGCCACCAGTGATCCGGGACAGGGAGGAGATACGCAGTATTTT. Protein: CATSDPGQGGDTQYF.

V and J are TRBV29-1 and TRBJ2-3; 12 positions match TRBD2. The CDR3 has 16 amino acids. CDR1 is SQVTM and CDR2 is ANQGSEA in the germline V gene. The J segment lost 2 bases and the V segment lost 2 bases, leaving 5 bases of the junction unmatched. The CDR3 protein is CSVELGLAGTTDTQYF. DNA for the CDR3: TGCAGCGTTGAATTAGGACTAGCGGGGACCACAGATACGCAGTATTTT.

This rearrangement joins TRBV10-3 to TRBJ2-6; D ambiguous. V dropped 0 bases and J dropped 0 bases, with 15 bases sitting between them. Germline V gene sequence: CDR1 ENHRY, CDR2 SYGVKD. The CDR3 is 19 amino acids. In nucleotides, the CDR3 is TGTGCCATCAGTGAGTCTAGGCCGGTAAAAGGCTCTGGGGCCAACGTCCTGACTTTC. Amino acid sequence: CAISESRPVKGSGANVLTF.

The chain employs TRBV12-3 or TRBV12-4 and TRBJ1-3; tentatively, D is TRBD1 (6 bases). The CDR3 sequence is 12 residues long. Deletions cut 3 bases from V and 8 bases from J, with 8 bases between. The CDR3 DNA reads as TGTGCCAGCAGTTTCAGGGGATACACCATATATTTT. Protein product: CASSFRGYTIYF.

This clonotype was recorded at least ten times. The V call is TRBV5-6, the J call TRBJ1-6; no clear D gene. The CDR3 runs to 13 residues. Trimming stripped 3 bases from V and 14 bases from J, with 15 bases between. CDR1 is SGHDT, CDR2 YYEEEE, per germline. The CDR3 DNA follows: TGTGCCAGCAGCTCGTTAGGTAGGGCCACCCTCCACTTT. Protein product: CASSSLGRATLHF.

Only a few counts were recorded for this clonotype. This CDR3 is CAIGTPRGIYGYTF. In nucleotides, the CDR3 is TGTGCCATCGGGACGCCCCGAGGGATCTATGGCTACACCTTC. The chain has TRBV10-3 and TRBJ1-2; tentative D call: TRBD1 (5 bases). Germline CDR1 ENHRY, CDR2 SYGVKD. V gave up 8 bases and J gave up 4 bases, with 17 bases separating them. The CDR3 totals 14 residues.

This clonotype was seen only a few times. DNA for the CDR3: TGTGCCAGCAGTTACGTGTTCAGCGGGAGGATGTCGCAGTATTTT. As protein: CASSYVFSGRMSQYF. The chain carries TRBV6-2 or TRBV6-3 and TRBJ2-3, with TRBD2 identical over 9 bases. The junction had 10 bases not matched to a gene; V was cut back by 2 bases and J by 10 bases. Germline V gene lookup returns CDR1 MNHEY and CDR2 SVGEGT. The CDR3 covers 15 residues.

This clonotype was observed many times. The rearrangement joins TRBV6-2 or TRBV6-3 to TRBJ2-7; D is unclear. The CDR3 has 14 residues. The germline V gene has CDR1 MNHEY and CDR2 SVGEGT. V lost 6 bases to trimming and J lost 3 bases, with 15 bases between them. This CDR3 reads CASRRSKGNYEQYF. CDR3 bases: TGTGCCAGCAGACGCAGTAAGGGCAACTACGAGCAGTACTTC.

The gene calls are TRBV3-1 and TRBJ1-4; unclear D gene. Looked up from germline, CDR1 is LGHDT and CDR2 is YNNKEL (reference sequence). The CDR3 is 14 amino acids. Trimming stripped 1 base from V and 6 bases from J, with 9 bases between. The CDR3 DNA follows: TGTGCCAGCAGCCAAGGTGACGGGGATGAAAAACTGTTTTTT. It specifies CASSQGDGDEKLFF.

At least ten counts were recorded for this clonotype. The DNA for the CDR3 is TGTGCCAGCAGGCCGGGACAGTTGAACACTGAAGCTTTCTTT. Amino acids: CASRPGQLNTEAFF. The chain carries TRBV27 and TRBJ1-1, with 7 bases aligning to TRBD1. With V trimmed by 6 bases and J by 0 bases, 4 bases remained unmatched. CDR1 and CDR2 (germline): MNHEY, SMNVEV (reference sequence). This CDR3 contains 14 residues.

V and J are TRBV14 and TRBJ2-1, with a weak D call TRBD1 (5 bases). Trimming cost V 1 base and J 7 bases, with 11 bases left between them. In germline, CDR1 is SGHDN, CDR2 FVKESK. The CDR3 is 14 residues long. In DNA form, the CDR3 reads TGTGCCAGCAGCCAAGTGGGGCTGGGTAATGAGCAGTTCTTC. Its protein product is CASSQVGLGNEQFF. The full variable domain, its missing parts supplied by reference TRBV14 and TRBJ2-1, is EAGVTQFPSHSVIEKGQTVTLRCDPISGHDNLYWYRRVMGKEIKFLLHFVKESKQDESGMPNNRFLAERTGGTYSTLKVQPAELEDSGVYFCASSQVGLGNEQFFGPGTRLTVL.

This clonotype was seen more than once but under ten times. The chain employs TRBV7-2 and TRBJ2-3, with 9 bases fitting TRBD2. Germline V gene lookup returns CDR1 SGHTA and CDR2 FQGNSA. The CDR3 sequence is 13 residues long. V dropped 9 bases and J dropped 1; count of bases not matched to a gene: 2. The CDR3 reads CASAGGGTDTQYF. In DNA, the CDR3 is TGTGCCAGTGCGGGGGGGGGCACAGATACGCAGTATTTT.

The V call is TRBV7-9, the J call TRBJ2-5; 9 bases map to TRBD2. This CDR3 is built from 15 residues. CDR1 is SEHNR and CDR2 is FQNEAQ in the germline V gene (reference sequence). The trim removed 5 bases at V and 5 bases at J, leaving 9 bases unmatched. Here the CDR3 DNA reads TGTGCCAGCAGCCCGACTAGCGGCGGGGAGGAGACCCAGTACTTC. Encoded protein: CASSPTSGGEETQYF.

Many counts were recorded for this clonotype. This chain uses TRBV29-1 with TRBJ2-1; D unclear. This CDR3 spans 14 amino acids. The V gene lost 4 bases and the J gene lost 4 bases, with 14 bases spanning the gap. Germline values: CDR1 SQVTM, CDR2 ANQGSEA. CDR3 sequence (DNA): TGCAGCGTTGGAGACCCCCTGGGATACAATGAGCAGTTCTTC. As protein: CSVGDPLGYNEQFF.

This clonotype was observed many times. This chain links TRBV29-1 with TRBJ1-1, with D uncertain. Germline lookup yields CDR1 SQVTM and CDR2 ANQGSEA. The CDR3 totals 14 residues. Trimming left V 0 bases short and J 7 bases short, with 15 bases between. CDR3 DNA: TGCAGCGTTGAAGATAACAGACCCCTCGGTGAAGCTTTCTTT. Amino acids: CSVEDNRPLGEAFF.

This clonotype was seen ten or more times. This sequence joins TRBV7-8 and TRBJ2-2; D is possibly TRBD2 (6 bases). V lost 0 bases, J lost 3 bases, and 14 bases lay in between. Germline V gene data show CDR1 as SGHVS and CDR2 as FQNEAQ. The CDR3 is 17 residues long. CDR3 sequence reads: CASSLARSGGYTGELFF. CDR3 DNA sequence: TGTGCCAGCAGCTTAGCGCGTTCCGGGGGTTACACCGGGGAGCTGTTTTTT.

This clonotype has a count of ten or more. V and J are TRBV7-9 and TRBJ2-7, with no clear D. Germline loops: CDR1 SEHNR, CDR2 FQNEAQ (reference sequence). The CDR3 length is 13 residues. V lost 2 bases and J 0 bases, leaving 5 bases between the germline ends. This chain's CDR3 is CASSLSVSYEQYF. The CDR3 DNA follows: TGTGCCAGCAGCTTATCGGTCTCCTACGAGCAGTACTTC. The full variable domain, its missing parts supplied by reference TRBV7-9 and TRBJ2-7, is DTGVSQNPRHKITKRGQNVTFRCDPISEHNRLYWYRQTLGQGPEFLTYFQNEAQLEKSRLLSDRFSAERPKGSFSTLEIQRTEQGDSAMYLCASSLSVSYEQYFGPGTRLTVT.